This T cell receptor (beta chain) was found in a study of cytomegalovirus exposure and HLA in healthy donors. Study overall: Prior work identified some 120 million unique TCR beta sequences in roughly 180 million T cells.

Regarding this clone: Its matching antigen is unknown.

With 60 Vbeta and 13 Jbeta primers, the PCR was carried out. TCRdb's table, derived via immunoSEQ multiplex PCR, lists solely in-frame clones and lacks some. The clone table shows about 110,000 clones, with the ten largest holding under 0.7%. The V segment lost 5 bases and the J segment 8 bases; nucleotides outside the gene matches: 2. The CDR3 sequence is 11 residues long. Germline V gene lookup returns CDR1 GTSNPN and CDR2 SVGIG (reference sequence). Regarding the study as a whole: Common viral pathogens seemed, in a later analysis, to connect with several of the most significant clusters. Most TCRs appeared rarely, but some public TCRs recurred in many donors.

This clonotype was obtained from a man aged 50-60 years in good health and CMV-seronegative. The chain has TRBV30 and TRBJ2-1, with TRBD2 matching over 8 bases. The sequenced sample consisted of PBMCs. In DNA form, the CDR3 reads TGTGCCTGGGGGACTAGATATGAGCAGTTCTTC. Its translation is CAWGTRYEQFF.